This TCR beta chain was sequenced during a study of beta chain features in type 1 diabetes. Study as a whole: The samples had 107,917,701 sorted cells examined in all. General study results and limits: The study found moderately but significantly shorter TCRB CDR3s in all four CD4+ subsets of Type 1 diabetes patients. Patients showed naive, central memory and Treg TCRB repertoires that appeared more similar than those of healthy donors.

CD45RO/CCR7/CD25/CD127/CD95/CD27 separated CD4+ naive, central memory, regulatory and stem cell-like memory cells by sorting. Purity (above 95%) was reached by all sorted populations. This CDR3 comprises 16 residues. Germline V gives CDR1 KGHSH, CDR2 LQKENI. V dropped 3 bases and J dropped 5; count of bases not matched to a gene: 8. The whole isolated RNA underwent reverse transcription, so sequencing captured expressed TCRB transcripts. Here immunoSEQ multiplex PCR was the method, and the copy in TCRdb shows in-frame clones only, minus some. The profile shows 630,000 or so clones, about an eighth of them singletons. This clone was found a few times. Its antigen is not identified.

The specimen was naive CD4+ T cells from blood. This rearrangement joins TRBV18 to TRBJ2-1; TRBD1 aligns across 9 bases. This clonotype was sampled from a man between 18 and 29 years old with type 1 diabetes. Written as DNA, the CDR3 is TGTGCCAGCTCACCTCTGCCGGGACAGGGTAACAATGAGCAGTTCTTC. It codes for CASSPLPGQGNNEQFF.